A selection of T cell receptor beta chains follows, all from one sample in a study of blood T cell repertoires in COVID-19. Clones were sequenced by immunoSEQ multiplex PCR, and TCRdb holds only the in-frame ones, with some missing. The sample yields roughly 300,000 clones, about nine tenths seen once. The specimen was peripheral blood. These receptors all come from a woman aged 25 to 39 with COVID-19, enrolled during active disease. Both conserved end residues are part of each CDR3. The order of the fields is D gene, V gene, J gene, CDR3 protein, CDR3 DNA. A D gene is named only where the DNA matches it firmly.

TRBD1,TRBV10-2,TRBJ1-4,CASSGDSLNEKLFF,TGCGCCAGCAGTGGGGACAGCCTTAATGAAAAACTGTTTTTT
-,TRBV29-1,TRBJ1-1,CSVDQGTEAFF,TGCAGCGTTGACCAGGGGACTGAAGCTTTCTTT
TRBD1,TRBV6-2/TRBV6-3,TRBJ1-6,CASSGQGGPLHF,TGTGCCAGCAGTGGACAGGGAGGTCCCCTCCACTTT
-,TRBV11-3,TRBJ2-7,CASSLISTYEQYF,TGTGCCAGCAGCTTAATTTCTACCTACGAGCAGTACTTC
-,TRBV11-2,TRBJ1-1,CASSLNLGGTEAFF,TGTGCCAGCAGCTTGAATCTCGGGGGCACTGAAGCTTTCTTT
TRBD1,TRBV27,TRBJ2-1,CASSGTGSYNEQFF,TGTGCCAGCTCCGGGACAGGCTCCTACAATGAGCAGTTCTTC
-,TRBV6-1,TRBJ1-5,CASSEWIEGNQPQHF,TGTGCCAGCAGTGAGTGGATTGAGGGCAATCAGCCCCAGCATTTT
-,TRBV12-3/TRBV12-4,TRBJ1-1,CASSFTSNTEAFF,TGTGCCAGCAGTTTCACAAGTAACACTGAAGCTTTCTTT
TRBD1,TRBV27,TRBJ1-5,CASGGQGGNQPQHF,TGTGCCAGCGGTGGACAGGGCGGCAATCAGCCCCAGCATTTT
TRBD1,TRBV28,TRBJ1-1,CASSSTGGSAEAFF,TGTGCCAGCAGTTCGACAGGGGGGTCGGCTGAAGCTTTCTTT
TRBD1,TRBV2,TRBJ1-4,CASSVGTGDEKLFF,TGTGCCAGCAGTGTCGGGACAGGGGATGAAAAACTGTTTTTT
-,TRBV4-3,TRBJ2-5,CASSQGPQETQYF,TGCGCCAGCAGCCAAGGTCCTCAAGAGACCCAGTACTTC
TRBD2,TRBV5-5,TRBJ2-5,CASSLGLAGGQETQYF,TGTGCCAGCAGCCTGGGACTAGCGGGGGGCCAAGAGACCCAGTACTTC
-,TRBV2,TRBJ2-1,CASSGGPNEQFF,TGTGCCAGCAGTGGAGGGCCCAATGAGCAGTTCTTC
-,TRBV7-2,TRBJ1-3,CASSSQEGLSGNTIYF,TGTGCCAGCAGCTCACAGGAGGGGCTCTCTGGAAACACCATATATTTT
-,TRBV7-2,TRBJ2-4,CASSLGGPKNIQYF,TGTGCCAGCAGCTTAGGGGGGCCCAAAAACATTCAGTACTTC
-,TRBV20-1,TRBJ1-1,CSASTGVGKGTEAFF,TGCAGTGCTAGTACCGGGGTGGGGAAGGGCACTGAAGCTTTCTTT